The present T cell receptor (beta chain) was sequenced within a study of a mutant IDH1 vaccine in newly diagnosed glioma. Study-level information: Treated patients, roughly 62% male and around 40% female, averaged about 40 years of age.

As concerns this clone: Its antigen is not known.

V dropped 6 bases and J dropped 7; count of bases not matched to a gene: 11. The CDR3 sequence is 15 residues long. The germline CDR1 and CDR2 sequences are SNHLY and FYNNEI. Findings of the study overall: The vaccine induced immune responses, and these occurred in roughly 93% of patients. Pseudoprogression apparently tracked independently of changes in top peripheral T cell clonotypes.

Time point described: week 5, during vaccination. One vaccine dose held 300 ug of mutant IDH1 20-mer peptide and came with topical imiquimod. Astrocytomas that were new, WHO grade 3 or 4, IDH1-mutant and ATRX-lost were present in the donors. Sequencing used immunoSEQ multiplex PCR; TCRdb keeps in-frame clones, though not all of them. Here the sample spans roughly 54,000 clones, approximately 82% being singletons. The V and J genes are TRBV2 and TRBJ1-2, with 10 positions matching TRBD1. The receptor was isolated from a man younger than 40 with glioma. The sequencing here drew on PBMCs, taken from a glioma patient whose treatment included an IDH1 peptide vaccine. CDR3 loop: CASRAGQGVGSGYTF. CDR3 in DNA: TGTGCCAGCAGAGCCGGACAGGGGGTTGGCTCTGGCTACACCTTC. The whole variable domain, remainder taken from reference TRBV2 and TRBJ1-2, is EPEVTQTPSHQVTQMGQEVILRCVPISNHLYFYWYRQILGQKVEFLVSFYNNEISEKSEIFDDQFSVERPDGSNFTLKIRSTKLEDSAMYFCASRAGQGVGSGYTFGSGTRLTVV.